These 14 T cell receptor beta chains were sequenced from one sample in a study of T cell changes during pregnancy in multiple sclerosis. The data were produced by immunoSEQ multiplex PCR, yet TCRdb's version contains in-frame clones alone and is incomplete. Of tens of thousands of clones listed, about 91% are singletons. This specimen consisted of peripheral blood, obtained in the second trimester of pregnancy. These receptors all stem from a female donor in good health, enrolled as a control in a pregnancy study.

The chain links TRBV27 to TRBJ1-2; 9 positions agree with TRBD1. CDR1 and CDR2 from the germline V gene are MNHEY and SMNVEV (reference sequence). This CDR3 spans 17 amino acids. The trim removed 5 bases at V and 7 bases at J, leaving 17 bases unmatched. CDR3 protein: CASSPLSSQGALRGYTF. CDR3 coding DNA: TGTGCCAGCAGTCCACTGTCTTCACAGGGGGCCCTGCGTGGCTACACCTTC.

V and J are TRBV18 and TRBJ1-3, with a tentative D call TRBD1 (6 bases). With 1 base removed from V and 0 bases from J, the gap between germline ends came to 19 bases. The CDR3 spans 19 residues. Germline-derived CDR1 and CDR2 are KGHSH and LQKENI. Here the CDR3 reads CASSPQVFQDRTSGNTIYF. The CDR3 DNA reads TGTGCCAGCTCACCACAGGTATTTCAAGACAGGACCTCTGGAAACACCATATATTTT.

The V and J genes are TRBV7-9 and TRBJ2-7, with a tentative D call TRBD1 (6 bases). Germline values: CDR1 SEHNR, CDR2 FQNEAQ (reference sequence). Trimming shortened V by 5 bases and J by 12 bases, and 17 bases separated the two germline ends. The CDR3 has 12 amino acids. In nucleotides, the CDR3 is TGTGCCAGCAGCCCGGACAGACTGGGACGGTACTTC. Its protein product is CASSPDRLGRYF.

The chain is built from TRBV7-6 and TRBJ2-1; 12 bases line up with TRBD2. J lost 8 bases, V lost 8 bases, and 10 bases had no gene match. CDR1 and CDR2 from the germline V gene are SGHVS and FNYEAQ. CDR3 length: 15 residues. CDR3 amino acids: CASSPASGGAYEQFF. CDR3 nucleotides: TGTGCCAGCTCCCCTGCTAGCGGGGGGGCTTATGAGCAGTTCTTC.

The chain recombines TRBV5-1 with TRBJ2-3; D call uncertain. Trimming removed 4 bases from V and 3 bases from J, with 12 bases in between. The CDR3 extends over 14 amino acids. Germline V lookup: CDR1 SGHRS, CDR2 YFSETQ. This CDR3 reads CASSTGATTDTQYF. The CDR3 nucleotides read TGCGCCAGCAGCACCGGAGCTACTACAGATACGCAGTATTTT.

The J gene is TRBJ1-4, the V gene TRBV7-2; D perhaps matches TRBD1 (6 bases). The CDR3 extends over 14 amino acids. CDR1 is SGHTA, CDR2 FQGNSA, per germline. V lost 1 base to trimming and J lost 8 bases, with 11 bases between them. The CDR3 reads CASSLEGQGEKLFF. The CDR3, as DNA: TGTGCCAGCAGCTTAGAGGGACAAGGAGAAAAACTGTTTTTT.

The chain has TRBV5-1 and TRBJ2-1; TRBD1 aligns across 7 bases. The ends lost 3 bases at V and 5 bases at J; junction bases unmatched: 2. The germline gives CDR1 SGHRS, CDR2 YFSETQ. The CDR3 extends over 13 amino acids. DNA of the CDR3: TGCGCCAGCAGCTACAGGGGCCACAATGAGCAGTTCTTC. Protein: CASSYRGHNEQFF.

J is TRBJ2-7 and V is TRBV5-1; 9 nucleotides agree with TRBD2. Germline CDR1 and CDR2: SGHRS and YFSETQ. This CDR3 contains 14 residues. J lost 2 bases, V lost 3 bases, and 3 bases had no gene match. The CDR3 coding sequence is TGCGCCAGCAGCTCGACTAGCGGAGCCTACGAGCAGTACTTC. Translating it yields CASSSTSGAYEQYF. Looking up the rest from reference TRBV5-1 and TRBJ2-7 gives the full variable domain: KAGVTQTPRYLIKTRGQQVTLSCSPISGHRSVSWYQQTPGQGLQFLFEYFSETQRNKGNFPGRFSGRQFSNSRSEMNVSTLELGDSALYLCASSSTSGAYEQYFGPGTRLTVT.

V usage is TRBV11-3 and J usage is TRBJ1-1, with 8 bases lining up with TRBD1. The V gene's germline CDR1 is SGHNT and CDR2 YENEEA. CDR3 length: 14 amino acids. The junction had 6 bases not matched to a gene; V was cut back by 6 bases and J by 3 bases. As DNA, the CDR3 is TGTGCCAGCAGTCTTGGCAGGGGGCACACTGAAGCTTTCTTT. It translates to CASSLGRGHTEAFF. The variable domain in full, with the rest retrieved from reference TRBV11-3 and TRBJ1-1, is EAGVVQSPRYKIIEKKQPVAFWCNPISGHNTLYWYLQNLGQGPELLIRYENEEAVDDSQLPKDRFSAERLKGVDSTLKIQPAELGDSAVYLCASSLGRGHTEAFFGQGTRLTVV.

This clone showed up just a few times. The chain links TRBV5-6 to TRBJ1-5; 7 nucleotides match TRBD1. The CDR3 runs to 14 residues. J was trimmed by 5 bases and V by 3 bases; bases with no gene match: 5. Germline CDR1 and CDR2: SGHDT and YYEEEE. The CDR3 region has the DNA TGTGCCAGCAGCTATACAGGGGAGGATCAGCCCCAGCATTTT. As protein: CASSYTGEDQPQHF.

This clone was seen more than once but under ten times. The chain's CDR3 is CSVERRLNTEAFF. The CDR3 DNA is TGCAGCGTTGAGCGGCGGCTGAACACTGAAGCTTTCTTT. The chain links TRBV29-1 to TRBJ1-1; D is ambiguous. The V end was cut by 3 bases, the J end by 0 bases, with 8 bases between. The CDR3 loop spans 13 amino acids. Germline V CDR1 and CDR2: SQVTM, ANQGSEA.

The chain combines TRBV27 with TRBJ2-7; perhaps TRBD1 as D (6 bases). This CDR3 is 15 amino acids long. V dropped 5 bases and J dropped 0 bases, with 14 bases sitting between them. Germline CDR1 MNHEY, CDR2 SMNVEV (reference sequence). DNA of the CDR3: TGTGCCAGCAGTCCTCCGGGACAAAGCTCCTACGAGCAGTACTTC. Translation: CASSPPGQSSYEQYF.

V usage is TRBV27 and J usage is TRBJ2-7, with 13 bases identical to TRBD2. Germline CDR1 reads MNHEY; CDR2 reads SMNVEV (reference sequence). With 6 bases clipped from V and 2 bases from J, the junction kept 10 bases outside the gene matches. There are 17 residues in the CDR3. CDR3 coding DNA: TGTGCCAGCAGCCTAACTAGCGGGGGGGTTTTCGCCTACGAGCAGTACTTC. This sequence encodes CASSLTSGGVFAYEQYF.

The CDR3 loop reads CASRAGGPNQPQHF. In DNA, the CDR3 is TGTGCCAGCAGGGCAGGGGGCCCGAATCAGCCCCAGCATTTT. The rearrangement links TRBV28 to TRBJ1-5, with 8 bases aligning to TRBD1. V was clipped by 6 bases and J by 4 bases; unmatched bases: 5. The CDR3 covers 14 residues. Germline CDR1 reads MDHEN; CDR2 reads SYDVKM.